Each of the 8 T cell receptor beta chains below was sequenced from the same sample in a study of blood T cells in healthy people across ages (dated by TCRdb to the mid-2010s). The library was built by means of 5' RACE. TCRdb names Illumina HiSeq 2500 as the instrument used. A second about 7 to 11 cycle PCR used a sample-barcoded 5' primer and a J-beta primer mix. TCRdb cleaned the public reads at Q25 with fastp, built clones with MiXCR and kept in-frame beta chains. A single entry per CDR3 protein holds the most common genes and DNA from its merged rows. The sample table lists roughly 640,000 distinct CDR3 sequences, approximately 30% of them with a count of one. Together, the top ten hold 15% to 19% of the sample. Sequences were obtained from blood. The source is a woman of 80 years or more in good health.

The chain combines TRBV20-1 with TRBJ2-1, with TRBD2 as a possible D gene (5 bases). The CDR3 spans 12 residues. Germline lookup yields CDR1 DFQATT and CDR2 SNEGSKA (reference sequence). Trimming cost V 1 base and J 7 bases, with 8 bases left between them. The CDR3 region has the DNA TGCAGTGCTAGAGTTCGGGGAAATGAGCAGTTCTTC. This encodes CSARVRGNEQFF.

This clonotype was seen many times. This chain joins TRBV7-8 and TRBJ1-5; 7 bases match TRBD1. V gave up 3 bases and J gave up 3 bases; unmatched junction bases: 2. CDR1 is SGHVS and CDR2 is FQNEAQ in the germline V gene. There are 14 residues in the CDR3. CDR3 in DNA: TGTGCCAGCAGCTTTGGACAGGACAATCAGCCCCAGCATTTT. Its translation: CASSFGQDNQPQHF.

This chain links TRBV4-2 with TRBJ1-4; D not resolved. Trimming removed 0 bases from V and 8 bases from J, with 13 bases in between. This CDR3 region has 15 residues. In germline, CDR1 is LGHNA, CDR2 YNFKEQ. CDR3 in DNA: TGTGCCAGCAGCCAAGATGAGGGAACCCAGGAAAAACTGTTTTTT. Amino acid sequence: CASSQDEGTQEKLFF.

This clonotype has just a few counts. A read error may be the cause here, since a much bigger clone is one base away. The chain combines TRBV4-1 with TRBJ1-2; D is unclear. This CDR3 comprises 12 residues. The V gene's germline CDR1 is MGHRA and CDR2 YSYEKL. Trimming cost V 0 bases and J 5 bases, with 4 bases left between them. The CDR3 spells CASSQDGYGYTF. The CDR3 DNA is TGCGCCAGCAGCCAAGATGGATATGGCTACACCTTC.

Many counts were recorded for this clonotype. The J gene is TRBJ2-7, the V gene TRBV20-1; possibly TRBD1 or TRBD2 for D (6 bases each). The CDR3 has 12 amino acids. Between the trimmed V and J ends, which lost 4 bases and 4 bases, there was a span of 11 bases. The germline V gene encodes CDR1 DFQATT and CDR2 SNEGSKA (reference sequence). CDR3 sequence reads: CSATGAAYEQYF. In DNA form, the CDR3 reads TGCAGTGCTACGGGGGCGGCTTACGAGCAGTACTTC.

This clonotype was seen repeatedly, ten times or more. The genes are TRBV6-5 and TRBJ2-7; 7 nucleotides match TRBD1. CDR3 length: 15 residues. V shed 6 bases, J shed 0 bases, and the junction held 8 bases outside the gene matches. Germline V gene lookup returns CDR1 MNHEY and CDR2 SVGAGI. CDR3 nucleotide sequence: TGTGCCAGCAGCCGCTTCGGGGACAGCTCCTACGAGCAGTACTTC. Translated, it gives CASSRFGDSSYEQYF.

This clonotype was observed at least ten times. This chain connects TRBV7-9 to TRBJ2-3, with 9 bases fitting TRBD1. In germline, CDR1 is SEHNR, CDR2 FQNEAQ (reference sequence). Trimming at V came to 5 bases and at J to 2 bases, leaving 2 bases not matched to a gene. CDR3 length: 14 amino acids. CDR3 sequence: CASSRQGVTDTQYF. For the CDR3, the DNA is TGTGCCAGCAGCCGACAGGGGGTCACAGATACGCAGTATTTT.

Details on this clonotype: This may be a read error, as it is one base from a much larger clone. The final CDR3 position lacks the conserved phenylalanine or tryptophan, pointing to a likely read error. This rearrangement joins TRBV12-3 or TRBV12-4 to TRBJ1-2; a weak D match, TRBD1 (5 bases). Trimming took 6 bases from V and 4 from J, leaving 12 bases between them. The CDR3 consists of 13 residues. CDR3 nucleotides: TGTGCCAGCAGCCGTATCACAGGCTATGGCTACACCTAC. Translation gives CASSRITGYGYTY.